This T cell receptor beta chain was recorded in a study of blood T cells in healthy people across ages. Primed by a sample-barcoded 5' primer and a J-beta primer mix, a second PCR proceeded for roughly 7 to 11 cycles. Using its own MiXCR run on the 5' RACE reads, TCRdb lists one record per CDR3 protein. Of fewer than 650,000 distinct CDR3 sequences in the sample, approximately 26% were seen once. The ends lost 3 bases at V and 3 bases at J; junction bases unmatched: 5. This CDR3 has 15 amino acids. The germline CDR1 and CDR2 sequences are MNHEY and SMNVEV (reference sequence). The sample also formed part of further work on T cells of mothers and their children.

The sequence derives from a boy younger than 10 in good health. The genes are TRBV27 and TRBJ1-2; 9 bases match TRBD1. The sequenced sample consisted of blood. The CDR3 here is CASSFSGQGYYGYTF. The DNA for the CDR3 is TGTGCCAGCAGTTTCTCCGGACAGGGGTACTATGGCTACACCTTC.